A selection of T cell receptor beta chains follows, all from one sample in a study of blood T cell repertoires in COVID-19. TCRdb's copy holds only in-frame clones and misses some; the assay was immunoSEQ multiplex PCR. The sample yields about 140,000 clones, around four fifths seen once. The material sequenced was PBMCs or T cells enriched from blood (not recorded which). These receptors came from a woman in her fifties or sixties with acute COVID-19. Both conserved end residues are trimmed from each CDR3.

V gene	J gene	CDR3 protein
TRBV29-1	TRBJ2-3	SVEGTSGRLSTDTQY
TRBV29-1	TRBJ2-1	SVEDLAGAYYNEQF
TRBV7-2	TRBJ1-4	ASSLAQGAAKLF
TRBV19	TRBJ2-7	ASSMNRGGEQY
TRBV27	TRBJ1-5	ASSPIRGSDANQPQH
TRBV24-1	TRBJ1-4	ATNRDPTNEKLF
TRBV4-3	TRBJ1-5	ASSWQMDQPQH
TRBV2	TRBJ1-1	ASRGQITMNTEAF
TRBV18	TRBJ2-7	ASSPPGQGPYEQY
TRBV15	TRBJ2-3	ATSRETSVADTQY
TRBV19	TRBJ2-5	ASSFDREETQY
TRBV5-4	TRBJ1-2	ASTLGAGNYGYT
TRBV28	TRBJ1-5	ALGDRGSRQPQH
TRBV12-5	TRBJ1-5	ASGLDLGQADQPQH
TRBV6-5	TRBJ2-5	ASSQTSGSQTQY
TRBV18	TRBJ2-1	ASSEDSHEQF
TRBV6-5	TRBJ2-1	ASSYFLREGRSEQF
TRBV4-2	TRBJ1-2	ASSQEGQGDYGYT
TRBV5-1	TRBJ1-6	ASSRDNSPLH
TRBV2	TRBJ2-3	ASRQADTQY
TRBV3-1/TRBV3-2	TRBJ2-3	ASSQRTDWGRDTQY
TRBV19	TRBJ1-5	ASSRGDGYSNQPQH
TRBV11-2	TRBJ2-1	ASSLVAGSHEQF
TRBV27	TRBJ1-4	ASSLTGSSGNEKLF
TRBV24-1	TRBJ2-1	ATSDFTGLAGVGNEQF
TRBV5-1	TRBJ2-1	ASSILAGKVTNNEQF
TRBV5-1	TRBJ2-4	ASSRSPDRGNIQY
TRBV6-6	TRBJ1-2	ASSRSYRGDGYT
TRBV3-1/TRBV3-2	TRBJ1-1	ASSHRGSGTEAF
TRBV11-3	TRBJ2-2	ASSLSQGTGELF
TRBV11-3	TRBJ2-1	ASSLEGGLVGEQF